This T cell receptor (beta chain) was identified in a study of beta chain features in type 1 diabetes. On the study more broadly: Sorted cells numbering some 110 million were examined across all samples. Points from the study as a whole: A moderate, significant TCRB CDR3 shortening appeared in type 1 diabetes across four CD4+ subsets.

The entirety of the isolated RNA underwent reverse transcription, so expressed TCRB transcripts were sequenced. Sequencing was performed with immunoSEQ multiplex PCR; in TCRdb, only in-frame clones are kept and a portion is missing. The sample yields a few hundred thousand clones, 15% to 20% seen once. The authors obtained over 95% purity in all sorted populations. Note on this clone: Its antigen is currently unknown. One junction end disagrees with the germline gene, perhaps due to a read error.

The sequenced sample was naive CD4+ T cells from blood. The sequence was collected from a man between 25 and 39 years old with type 1 diabetes.

The CDR3 protein is CAIGESGETQYF. The CDR3 region has the DNA TGTGCCATCGGTGAGTCGGGGGAGACCCAGTACTTC. V is TRBV10-3 and J is TRBJ2-5, with D maybe TRBD2 (5 bases). CDR1 is ENHRY and CDR2 is SYGVKD in the germline V gene. The CDR3 is 12 residues long.